The sequence of this TCR beta chain was determined in a study of cytomegalovirus exposure and HLA in healthy donors. The overall study: Under 85% of roughly 400 genotyped donors fell in the Caucasian-associated ancestry cluster.

As for this clone: Its matching antigen is unknown. The junction shows a germline mismatch at one end, possibly a read error.

PCR involved 60 Vbeta and 13 Jbeta primers. Sequencing used immunoSEQ multiplex PCR; TCRdb keeps in-frame clones, though not all of them. The sample has some 99,000 clones, roughly 80% seen once. Healthy people donating bone marrow made up the donors. The germline CDR1 and CDR2 sequences are KGHSH and LQKENI. The CDR3 runs 13 residues. Notes on the study in general: The authors judged a highly shared variant cluster likely a sequencing artifact.

This sequence joins TRBV18 and TRBJ2-4; tentative D call: TRBD1 (6 bases). The sample was PBMCs. This clonotype originated in a man in his forties in good health and CMV-seronegative. CDR3 region: CASSPDLGQTWHF. CDR3 nucleotide sequence: TGTGCCAGCTCACCCGATCTTGGACAGACGTGGCACTTC.